This T cell receptor (beta chain) was profiled in a study of shared clonotypes between healthy human individuals. General study findings and limits: Naive subsets, compared against memory subsets, generally had larger estimated richness values. Clonotype sharing among donors was expected to depend on sequencing depth.

With regard to this clone: What it binds is not known.

CD45RO-negative CD8 cells positively selected for CCR7 made up the naive population, which excluded terminally differentiated effector memory CD45RA+ cells. Trimming took 4 bases from V and 3 from J, leaving 9 bases between them. Germline V lookup: CDR1 KGHSH, CDR2 LQKENI. CDR3 length: 14 residues. TCRdb's table, derived via immunoSEQ multiplex PCR, lists solely in-frame clones and lacks some. The sample gives about 2.1 million clones, over 85% of which show up once; about 1.6% is in the top ten. The TCR was taken from a man younger than 35 in good health. Some clones in this sample may be carry-over from other donors' samples. The sequencing input was naive CD8+ T cells from PBMCs. V and J are TRBV18 and TRBJ2-2; no reliable D call. The CDR3 loop is CASSQRRDTGELFF. The CDR3 DNA reads as TGTGCCAGCTCACAGCGACGGGACACCGGGGAGCTGTTTTTT.